The sequence of this T cell receptor beta chain was determined in a study of response to subunit inactivated influenza vaccine. This CDR3 is built from 15 residues. V lost 1 base, J lost 2 bases, and 12 bases lay in between. CDR1 and CDR2 from the germline V gene are DFQATT and SNEGSKA (reference sequence). MiXCR, run by TCRdb on the RT-PCR reads, gives a single entry per CDR3 protein. The sample lists around 650,000 distinct CDR3 sequences; around a sixth were seen once. The genes are TRBV20-1 and TRBJ2-1; TRBD2 is a possible D gene (5 bases). This receptor was obtained from a man in his forties or fifties who received an inactivated influenza vaccine. Here the sequenced sample was PBMCs from blood, taken roughly 12 days after vaccination. CDR3 DNA: TGCAGTGCTAGAGCGCTGGCCGGGACCTACAATGAGCAGTTCTTC. It yields the protein CSARALAGTYNEQFF.